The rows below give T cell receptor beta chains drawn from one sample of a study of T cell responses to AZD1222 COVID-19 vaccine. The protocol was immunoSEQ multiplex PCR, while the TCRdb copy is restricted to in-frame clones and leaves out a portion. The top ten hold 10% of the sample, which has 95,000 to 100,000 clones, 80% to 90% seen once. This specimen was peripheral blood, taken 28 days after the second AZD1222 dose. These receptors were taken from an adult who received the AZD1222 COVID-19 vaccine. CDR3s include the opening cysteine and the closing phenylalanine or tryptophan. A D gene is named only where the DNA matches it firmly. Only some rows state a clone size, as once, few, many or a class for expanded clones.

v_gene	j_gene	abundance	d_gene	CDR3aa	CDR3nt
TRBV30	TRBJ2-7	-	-	CAWSESQDEQYF	TGTGCCTGGAGTGAAAGCCAGGACGAGCAGTACTTC
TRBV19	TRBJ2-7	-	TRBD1	CASSIRVGQGVTYEQYF	TGTGCCAGTAGTATCCGGGTAGGACAGGGGGTGACCTACGAGCAGTACTTC
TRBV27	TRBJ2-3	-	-	CASSLTPQRGDTQYF	TGTGCCAGCAGTTTAACCCCACAGAGGGGCGATACGCAGTATTTT
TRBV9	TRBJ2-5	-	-	CASSVFRSVGETQYF	TGTGCCAGCAGCGTATTCAGGAGCGTAGGCGAGACCCAGTACTTC
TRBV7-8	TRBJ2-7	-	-	CASSRAARDTAYEQYF	TGTGCCAGCAGCCGCGCGGCTAGGGACACTGCCTACGAGCAGTACTTC
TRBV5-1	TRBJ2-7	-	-	CASSFGAAYEQYF	TGCGCCAGCAGCTTTGGGGCGGCCTACGAGCAGTACTTC
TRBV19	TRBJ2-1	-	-	CPQGGGSSGANEQFF	TGCCCACAGGGGGGAGGGTCTAGCGGGGCCAATGAGCAGTTCTTC
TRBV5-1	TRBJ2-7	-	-	CASSSRSYEQYF	TGCGCCAGCAGCTCCCGCTCCTACGAGCAGTACTTC
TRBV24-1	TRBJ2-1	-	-	CATSGGASYNEQFF	TGTGCCACCAGTGGAGGTGCGTCCTACAATGAGCAGTTCTTC
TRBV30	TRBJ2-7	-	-	CAWSQDRYEQYF	TGTGCCTGGAGCCAGGACCGTTACGAGCAGTACTTC
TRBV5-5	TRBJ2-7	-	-	CASSLGGFEQYF	TGTGCCAGCAGCTTGGGTGGCTTCGAGCAGTACTTC
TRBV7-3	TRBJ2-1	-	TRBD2	CASSTSGSSYNEQFF	TGTGCCAGCAGTACTAGCGGGAGCTCCTACAATGAGCAGTTCTTC
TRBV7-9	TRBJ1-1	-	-	CASSLDPGMDTEAFF	TGTGCCAGCAGCTTAGACCCAGGGATGGACACTGAAGCTTTCTTT
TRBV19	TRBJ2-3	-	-	CASSIGGTTDTQYF	TGTGCCAGTAGTATAGGAGGGACAACAGATACGCAGTATTTT
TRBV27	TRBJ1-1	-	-	CASSFGTGAEAFF	TGTGCCAGCAGTTTTGGTACAGGCGCTGAAGCTTTCTTT
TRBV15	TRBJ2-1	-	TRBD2	CATSRGEGLAGDYEQFF	TGTGCCACCAGCAGAGGGGAGGGACTAGCGGGAGATTATGAGCAGTTCTTC
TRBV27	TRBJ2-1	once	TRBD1	CASSYGTGYSDNNEQFF	TGTGCCAGCAGTTACGGGACAGGGTATTCCGACAACAATGAGCAGTTCTTC
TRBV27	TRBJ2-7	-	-	CASSFSLVSFHEQYF	TGTGCCAGCAGTTTTAGTCTGGTGAGCTTTCACGAGCAGTACTTC
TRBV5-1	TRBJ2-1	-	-	CASSLVGRGEQFF	TGCGCCAGCAGCTTGGTTGGGCGAGGAGAGCAGTTCTTC
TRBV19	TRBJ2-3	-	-	CASGAGVRTDTQYF	TGTGCCAGCGGCGCAGGGGTCAGAACAGATACGCAGTATTTT
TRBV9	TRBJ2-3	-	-	CASTRQTSTDTQYF	TGTGCCAGCACTAGGCAAACTAGCACAGATACGCAGTATTTT
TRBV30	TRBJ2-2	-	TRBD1	CAWSTGQVPSGELFF	TGTGCCTGGAGTACCGGACAGGTTCCCTCCGGGGAGCTGTTTTTT
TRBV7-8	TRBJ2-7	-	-	CASSLVQGGSYEQYF	TGTGCCAGCAGCTTAGTTCAGGGGGGTTCCTACGAGCAGTACTTC
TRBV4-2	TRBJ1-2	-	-	CASSHRGLDGYTF	TGTGCCAGCAGCCACCGGGGGCTGGATGGCTACACCTTC
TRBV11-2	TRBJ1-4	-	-	CASSPGQSREKLFF	TGTGCCAGCAGCCCGGGTCAGTCGAGGGAAAAACTGTTTTTT
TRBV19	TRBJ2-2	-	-	CASSSRGALGTGELFF	TGTGCCAGTAGTTCGAGGGGGGCTCTCGGGACCGGGGAGCTGTTTTTT
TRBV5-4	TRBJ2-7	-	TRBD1	CASSIQGAYEQYF	TGTGCCAGCAGCATACAGGGGGCCTACGAGCAGTACTTC
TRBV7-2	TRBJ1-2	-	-	CASSLAPEYGYTF	TGTGCCAGCAGCTTAGCGCCTGAGTATGGCTACACCTTC
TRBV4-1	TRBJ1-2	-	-	CASSQETQYGYTF	TGCGCCAGCAGCCAAGAGACCCAATATGGCTACACCTTC
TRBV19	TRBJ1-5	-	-	CASSIAGSYSNQPQHF	TGTGCCAGTAGTATAGCGGGCAGTTATAGCAATCAGCCCCAGCATTTT
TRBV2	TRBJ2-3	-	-	CASTLVGDDTQYF	TGTGCCAGCACCCTAGTGGGGGATGATACGCAGTATTTT
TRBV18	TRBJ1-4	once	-	CASSPAGSQEKLFF	TGTGCCAGCTCACCCGCAGGGTCCCAGGAAAAACTGTTTTTT
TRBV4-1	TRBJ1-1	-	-	CASSPQVHTEAFF	TGCGCCAGCAGTCCTCAGGTGCATACTGAAGCTTTCTTT
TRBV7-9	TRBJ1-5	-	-	CASSLGGVQPQHF	TGTGCCAGCAGCTTAGGAGGGGTTCAGCCCCAGCATTTT
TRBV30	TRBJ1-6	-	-	CAWTDSSYNSPLHF	TGTGCCTGGACTGACAGCTCCTATAATTCACCCCTCCACTTT
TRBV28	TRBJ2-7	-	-	CASSLVVGRGAYEQYF	TGTGCCAGCAGTTTAGTGGTGGGGCGCGGGGCCTACGAGCAGTACTTC
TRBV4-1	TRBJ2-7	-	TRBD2	CASSQSGGLTGEQYF	TGCGCCAGCAGCCAGAGCGGGGGGCTTACGGGGGAGCAGTACTTC
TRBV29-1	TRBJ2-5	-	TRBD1	CSVRQGAETQYF	TGCAGCGTCCGACAGGGTGCAGAGACCCAGTACTTC
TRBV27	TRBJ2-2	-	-	CASSPIGRANTGELFF	TGTGCCAGCAGTCCTATTGGGCGAGCGAACACCGGGGAGCTGTTTTTT
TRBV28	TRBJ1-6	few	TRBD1	CASSFRTGEYNSPLHF	TGTGCCAGCAGTTTTCGGACAGGGGAGTATAATTCACCCCTCCACTTT
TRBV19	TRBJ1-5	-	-	CASSMSLSNQPQHF	TGTGCCAGTAGTATGAGTCTTAGCAATCAGCCCCAGCATTTT
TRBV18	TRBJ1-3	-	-	CASSSTPGARRTSGNTIYF	TGTGCCAGCTCATCCACCCCGGGGGCCCGACGGACCTCTGGAAACACCATATATTTT
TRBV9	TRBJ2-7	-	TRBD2	CASSVELAGSEQYF	TGTGCCAGCAGCGTAGAACTAGCGGGGAGCGAGCAGTACTTC
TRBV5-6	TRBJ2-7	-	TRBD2	CASSLVASGGTLFHEQYF	TGTGCCAGCAGCTTGGTGGCTAGCGGGGGGACCCTTTTCCACGAGCAGTACTTC
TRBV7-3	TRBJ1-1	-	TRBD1	CASSSQTGMRAFF	TGTGCCAGCAGCTCCCAGACAGGGATGAGAGCTTTCTTT
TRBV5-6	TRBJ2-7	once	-	CASSLPPPPEQYF	TGTGCCAGCAGCTTGCCTCCCCCCCCCGAGCAGTACTTC
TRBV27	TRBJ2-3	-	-	CASSSGRFSTDTQYF	TGTGCCAGCAGTTCGGGCCGCTTTAGCACAGATACGCAGTATTTT
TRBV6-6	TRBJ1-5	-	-	CASSLTASSQHF	TGTGCCAGCAGTTTAACGGCCTCGTCTCAGCATTTT
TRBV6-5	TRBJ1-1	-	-	CASSPGGGRNTEAFF	TGTGCCAGCAGCCCGGGCGGGGGGCGGAACACTGAAGCTTTCTTT
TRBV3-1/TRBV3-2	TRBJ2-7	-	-	CASSQGSTGLYEQYF	TGTGCCAGCAGCCAAGGAAGTACAGGTCTCTACGAGCAGTACTTC
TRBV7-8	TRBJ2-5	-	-	CASSVVGGPQETQYF	TGTGCCAGCAGCGTCGTCGGGGGCCCACAAGAGACCCAGTACTTC
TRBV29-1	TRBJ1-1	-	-	CSVEDWVRTNGMEAFF	TGCAGCGTTGAAGATTGGGTCAGGACGAACGGGATGGAAGCTTTCTTT
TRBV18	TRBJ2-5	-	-	CASSPTTGTQYF	TGTGCCAGCTCACCAACTACGGGGACCCAGTACTTC
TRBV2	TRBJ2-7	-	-	CASTPTAGTADYEQYF	TGTGCCAGCACTCCAACGGCCGGGACTGCTGACTACGAGCAGTACTTC